This passage covers 20 T cell receptor beta chains from one sample sequenced in a study of a mutant IDH1 vaccine in newly diagnosed glioma. These receptors have no identified antigens. Indicated time point: week 11, during vaccination. Topical imiquimod accompanied each vaccine dose, which consisted of 300 ug of mutant IDH1 20-mer peptide. This table comes from immunoSEQ multiplex PCR, and its TCRdb copy is limited to in-frame clones, with some not included. In the table there are about 24,000 clones, 79% of which are singletons. This specimen was PBMCs, taken from a glioma patient whose treatment included an IDH1 peptide vaccine. The receptors come from a man between 35 and 55 years old with glioma.

The chain is built from TRBV15 and TRBJ2-4; 7 bases align to TRBD1. V was pared by 1 base and J by 5 bases, with 2 bases of the junction left unmatched. There are 14 residues in the CDR3. Germline V lookup: CDR1 LNHNV, CDR2 YYDKDF (reference sequence). This CDR3 is CATSRGQGQNIQYF. CDR3 sequence (DNA): TGTGCCACCAGCAGAGGACAGGGACAAAACATTCAGTACTTC.

V gene TRBV27 combines with J gene TRBJ1-2; D is possibly TRBD1 (6 bases). The CDR3 runs 15 residues. Trimming removed 6 bases from V and 1 base from J, with 15 bases in between. Germline values: CDR1 MNHEY, CDR2 SMNVEV (reference sequence). CDR3 loop: CASRLAGANNYGYTF. For the CDR3, the DNA is TGTGCCAGCAGACTAGCAGGGGCCAATAACTATGGCTACACCTTC.

This clone showed up just once. This sequence joins TRBV7-6 and TRBJ2-5; D tentatively reads TRBD1 or TRBD2 (5 bases each). The CDR3 has 15 residues. The V and J ends lost 3 bases and 4 bases respectively, with 15 bases between them. CDR1 and CDR2 (germline): SGHVS, FNYEAQ. The CDR3 DNA sequence: TGTGCCAGCAGCTTTGTAGGTCAGGGACGAGAGACCCAGTACTTC. Translated: CASSFVGQGRETQYF. Complete variable domain (other parts from reference TRBV7-6 and TRBJ2-5): GAGVSQSPRYKVTKRGQDVALRCDPISGHVSLYWYRQALGQGPEFLTYFNYEAQQDKSGLPNDRFSAERPEGSISTLTIQRTEQRDSAMYRCASSFVGQGRETQYFGPGTRLLVL.

Concerning this clone: The junction does not match germline at one end; this may be a read error. Additional DNA sequences in this sample encode the identical CDR3. V and J are TRBV18 and TRBJ2-5; no firm D call. Germline CDR1 is KGHSH and CDR2 is LQKENI. This CDR3 comprises 11 residues. CDR3 DNA sequence: TGTGCCAGCTCGCCACAAGAGACCCAGTACTTC. The encoded protein is CASSPQETQYF.

The rearrangement uses TRBV25-1 and TRBJ2-3, with 7 bases that match TRBD2. The CDR3 extends over 15 amino acids. V trimming: 6 bases; J trimming: 6 bases; junction bases outside the gene matches: 12. CDR1 and CDR2 (germline): MGHDK, SYGVNS. CDR3 in DNA: TGTGCCAGCAGAGCCGCTAGCGGAGCAAGGGATACGCAGTATTTT. Protein sequence: CASRAASGARDTQYF.

This clone was recorded a few times. The rearrangement links TRBV4-1 to TRBJ1-5, with no clear D. This CDR3 region has 14 residues. Trimming took 4 bases from V and 2 from J, leaving 9 bases between them. In germline, CDR1 is MGHRA, CDR2 YSYEKL. The CDR3: CASSLSKGNQPQHF. CDR3 in DNA: TGCGCCAGCAGCCTTTCAAAAGGCAATCAGCCCCAGCATTTT.

The chain has TRBV19 and TRBJ1-5, with 10 bases fitting TRBD1. Germline V gene lookup returns CDR1 LNHDA and CDR2 SQIVND (reference sequence). The CDR3 runs 16 residues. The ends lost 5 bases at V and 5 bases at J; junction bases unmatched: 9. The CDR3 is CASSDRTGGAYQPQHF. CDR3 nucleotide sequence: TGTGCCAGTAGTGACAGGACAGGGGGAGCATATCAGCCCCAGCATTTT.

This chain connects TRBV11-3 to TRBJ2-5, with D uncertain. V was clipped by 0 bases and J by 5 bases, with 4 bases between them. The CDR3 totals 12 residues. CDR1 SGHNT and CDR2 YENEEA come from the germline V gene. This CDR3 is CASSLEAETQYF. The CDR3 DNA sequence: TGTGCCAGCAGCTTAGAGGCTGAGACCCAGTACTTC.

The rearrangement joins TRBV9 to TRBJ2-5, with 7 nucleotides matching TRBD2. Germline CDR1 and CDR2: SGDLS and YYNGEE. The CDR3 length is 15 residues. V shed 0 bases and J 2 bases; nucleotides not matched to a gene: 4. Here the CDR3 reads CASSVGGSRQETQYF. The CDR3 nucleotides are TGTGCCAGCAGCGTAGGCGGGAGCCGGCAAGAGACCCAGTACTTC.

This chain connects TRBV7-2 to TRBJ2-1; TRBD2 agrees at 8 bases. J lost 5 bases, V lost 0 bases, and 3 bases had no gene match. The CDR3 is made up of 15 amino acids. Germline CDR1 SGHTA, CDR2 FQGNSA. The CDR3 DNA is TGTGCCAGCAGCTTAGCTAGCGGGACCAACAATGAGCAGTTCTTC. This encodes CASSLASGTNNEQFF.

The J gene is TRBJ1-1, the V gene TRBV29-1; D is ambiguous. The CDR3 loop spans 11 amino acids. Trimming left V 4 bases short and J 7 bases short, with 10 bases between. Germline-derived CDR1 and CDR2 are SQVTM and ANQGSEA. CDR3 protein: CSVVFLGEAFF. The CDR3 DNA sequence: TGCAGCGTTGTTTTTCTCGGTGAAGCTTTCTTT. Variable domain in full (rest from reference TRBV29-1 and TRBJ1-1): SAVISQKPSRDICQRGTSLTIQCQVDSQVTMMFWYRQQPGQSLTLIATANQGSEATYESGFVIDKFPISRPNLTFSTLTVSNMSPEDSSIYLCSVVFLGEAFFGQGTRLTVV.

CDR3 region: CASSQGHPASGANVLTF. CDR3 bases: TGCGCCAGCAGCCAGGGACATCCTGCCTCTGGGGCCAACGTCCTGACTTTC. The rearrangement joins TRBV5-1 to TRBJ2-6; D perhaps matches TRBD1 (6 bases). In germline, CDR1 is SGHRS, CDR2 YFSETQ. V shed 4 bases and J shed 0 bases, with 14 bases lying between them. The CDR3 spans 17 residues.

This clone was counted a few times. V and J are TRBV10-1 and TRBJ1-1; 9 nucleotides agree with TRBD1. V lost 7 bases to trimming and J lost 1 base; unmatched junction nucleotides: 4. CDR3 length: 14 amino acids. Per germline, CDR1 WNHNN and CDR2 SYGVQD (reference sequence). The CDR3 here is CASTKTGGNTEAFF. CDR3 DNA: TGCGCCAGCACCAAGACAGGGGGGAACACTGAAGCTTTCTTT.

The chain uses TRBV28 and TRBJ2-1; 8 bases match TRBD2. Trimming took 6 bases from V and 7 from J; bases not matched to a gene: 11. This CDR3 comprises 15 residues. Germline assignment: CDR1 MDHEN and CDR2 SYDVKM. The CDR3 DNA reads TGTGCCAGCAGCCTTGGCGGGAGGAGGTTGAATGAGCAGTTCTTC. As protein: CASSLGGRRLNEQFF. The variable domain in full, completed from reference TRBV28 and TRBJ2-1, reads DVKVTQSSRYLVKRTGEKVFLECVQDMDHENMFWYRQDPGLGLRLIYFSYDVKMKEKGDIPEGYSVSREKKERFSLILESASTNQTSMYLCASSLGGRRLNEQFFGPGTRLTVL.

The J gene is TRBJ2-5, the V gene TRBV10-2; D may be TRBD1 (5 bases). The J call is doubtful: the DNA matches TRBJ2-7 better. The germline gives CDR1 WSHSY, CDR2 SAAADI. CDR3 length: 14 residues. The CDR3 is CASGIVRTSYEQYF. DNA of the CDR3: TGCGCCAGCGGTATAGTCAGGACAAGCTACGAGCAGTACTTC.

This chain connects TRBV11-2 to TRBJ2-7; the D is unclear. This CDR3 contains 12 residues. Germline V CDR1 and CDR2: SGHAT, FQNNGV. The ends were cut back, 5 bases at V and 0 bases at J, with 5 bases in the middle. CDR3 DNA sequence: TGTGCCAGCAGCACCTACTCCTACGAGCAGTACTTC. This encodes CASSTYSYEQYF. The full variable domain, with the rest looked up from reference TRBV11-2 and TRBJ2-7, is EAGVAQSPRYKIIEKRQSVAFWCNPISGHATLYWYQQILGQGPKLLIQFQNNGVVDDSQLPKDRFSAERLKGVDSTLKIQPAKLEDSAVYLCASSTYSYEQYFGPGTRLTVT.

This clone was seen only once. The rearrangement links TRBV6-6 to TRBJ1-1; 9 bases line up with TRBD1. Unmatched junction bases numbered 11, after V lost 6 bases and J lost 6 bases. The CDR3 loop spans 15 amino acids. Germline V gives CDR1 MNHNY, CDR2 SVGAGI (reference sequence). CDR3 DNA sequence: TGTGCCAGCAGCGCCGGACAGGGGCCGTTCCCTGAAGCTTTCTTT. Translated: CASSAGQGPFPEAFF.

V and J are TRBV19 and TRBJ2-2, with D possibly being TRBD2 (5 bases). Trimming took 7 bases from V and 6 from J, leaving 12 bases between them. CDR3 size: 13 residues. Germline V CDR1 and CDR2: LNHDA, SQIVND (reference sequence). The CDR3 loop reads CASNRNGAGELFF. CDR3 nucleotides: TGTGCCAGTAATCGAAACGGGGCCGGGGAGCTGTTTTTT.

The CDR3 region has the DNA TGTGCCAGCAGCTACCCACGCACAGATACGCAGTATTTT. Its translation: CASSYPRTDTQYF. This chain uses TRBV11-2 with TRBJ2-3; no firm D call. V was trimmed by 4 bases and J by 1 base, leaving 6 bases between them. The CDR3 consists of 13 residues. Per germline, CDR1 SGHAT and CDR2 FQNNGV.

This sequence joins TRBV5-4 and TRBJ2-1; D is undetermined. The CDR3 runs 11 residues. Between the trimmed V and J ends, which lost 4 bases and 4 bases, there was a span of 3 bases. Germline V gene sequence: CDR1 SGHNT, CDR2 YYREEE (reference sequence). The CDR3 bases are TGTGCCAGCAGCACATACAATGAGCAGTTCTTC. Its protein product is CASSTYNEQFF.